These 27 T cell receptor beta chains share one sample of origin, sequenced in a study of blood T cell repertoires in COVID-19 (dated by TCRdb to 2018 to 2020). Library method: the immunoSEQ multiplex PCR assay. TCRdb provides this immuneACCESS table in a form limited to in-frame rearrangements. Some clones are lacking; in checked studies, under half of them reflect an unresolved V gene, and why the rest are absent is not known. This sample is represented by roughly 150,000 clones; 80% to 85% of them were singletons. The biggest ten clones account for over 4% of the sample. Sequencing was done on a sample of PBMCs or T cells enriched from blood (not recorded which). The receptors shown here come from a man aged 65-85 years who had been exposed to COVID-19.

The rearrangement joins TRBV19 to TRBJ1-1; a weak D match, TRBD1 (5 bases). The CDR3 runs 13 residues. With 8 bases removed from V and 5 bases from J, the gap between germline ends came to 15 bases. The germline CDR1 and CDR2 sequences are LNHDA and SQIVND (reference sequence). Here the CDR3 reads CASGSNGGTEAFF. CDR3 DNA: TGTGCCAGTGGAAGCAATGGGGGGACTGAAGCTTTCTTT.

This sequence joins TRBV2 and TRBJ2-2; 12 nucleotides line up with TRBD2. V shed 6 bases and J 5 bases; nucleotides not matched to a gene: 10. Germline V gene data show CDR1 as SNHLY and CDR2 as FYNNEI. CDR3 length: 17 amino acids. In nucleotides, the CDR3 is TGTGCCAGCAGCCCATCCCCTAGCGGGGGGGGGACCGGGGAGCTGTTTTTT. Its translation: CASSPSPSGGGTGELFF.

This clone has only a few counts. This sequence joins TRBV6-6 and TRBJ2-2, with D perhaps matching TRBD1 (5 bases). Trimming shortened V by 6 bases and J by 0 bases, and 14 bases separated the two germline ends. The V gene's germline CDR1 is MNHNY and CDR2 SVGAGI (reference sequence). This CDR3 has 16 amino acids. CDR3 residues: CASSRYRPANTGELFF. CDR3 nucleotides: TGTGCCAGCAGCCGATACAGGCCCGCGAACACCGGGGAGCTGTTTTTT.

CDR3 in amino acids: CASSQESDTRTGELFF. Written as DNA, the CDR3 is TGTGCCAGCAGCCAAGAGTCGGATACGAGGACCGGGGAGCTGTTTTTT. The gene calls are TRBV4-2 and TRBJ2-2; no definite D call. Trimming shortened V by 0 bases and J by 5 bases, and 13 bases separated the two germline ends. This CDR3 region has 16 residues. Germline V lookup: CDR1 LGHNA, CDR2 YNFKEQ.

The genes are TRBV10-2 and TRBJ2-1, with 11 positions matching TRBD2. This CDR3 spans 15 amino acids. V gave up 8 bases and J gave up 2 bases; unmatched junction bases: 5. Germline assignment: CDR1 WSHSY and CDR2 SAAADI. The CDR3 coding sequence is TGCGCCAGCCGATCGACTAGCGGGGCCTACAATGAGCAGTTCTTC. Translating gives CASRSTSGAYNEQFF.

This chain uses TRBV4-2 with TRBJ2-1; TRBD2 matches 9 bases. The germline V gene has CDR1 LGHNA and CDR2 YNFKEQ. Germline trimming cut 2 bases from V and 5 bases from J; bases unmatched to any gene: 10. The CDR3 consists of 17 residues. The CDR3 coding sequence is TGTGCCAGCAGCCAAAGACCTTCTAGCGGGATAAACAATGAGCAGTTCTTC. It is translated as CASSQRPSSGINNEQFF.

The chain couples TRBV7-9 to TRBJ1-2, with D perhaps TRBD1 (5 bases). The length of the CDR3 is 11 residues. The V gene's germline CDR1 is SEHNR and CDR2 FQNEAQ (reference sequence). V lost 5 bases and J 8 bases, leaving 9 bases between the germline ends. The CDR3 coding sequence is TGTGCCAGCAGCCGGACATACGGCTACACCTTC. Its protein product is CASSRTYGYTF.

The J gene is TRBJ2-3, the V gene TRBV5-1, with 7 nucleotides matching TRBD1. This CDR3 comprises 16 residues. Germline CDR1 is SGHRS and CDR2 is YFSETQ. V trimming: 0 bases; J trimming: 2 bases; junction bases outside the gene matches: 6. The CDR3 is CASSLGTGAYTDTQYF. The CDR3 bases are TGCGCCAGCAGCTTGGGGACAGGAGCATACACAGATACGCAGTATTTT. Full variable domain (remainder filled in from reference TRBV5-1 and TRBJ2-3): KAGVTQTPRYLIKTRGQQVTLSCSPISGHRSVSWYQQTPGQGLQFLFEYFSETQRNKGNFPGRFSGRQFSNSRSEMNVSTLELGDSALYLCASSLGTGAYTDTQYFGPGTRLTVL.

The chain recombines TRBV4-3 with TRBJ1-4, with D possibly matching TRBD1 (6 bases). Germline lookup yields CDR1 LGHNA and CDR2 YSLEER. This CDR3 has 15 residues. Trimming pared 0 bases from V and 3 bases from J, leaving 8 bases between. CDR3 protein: CASSQEGGSNEKLFF. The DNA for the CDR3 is TGCGCCAGCAGCCAAGAAGGGGGTTCTAATGAAAAACTGTTTTTT.

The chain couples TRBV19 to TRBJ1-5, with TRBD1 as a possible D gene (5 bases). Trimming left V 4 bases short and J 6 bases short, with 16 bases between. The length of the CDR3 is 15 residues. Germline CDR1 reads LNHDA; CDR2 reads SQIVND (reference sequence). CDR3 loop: CASSTQGTIGQPQHF. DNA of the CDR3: TGTGCCAGTAGTACCCAGGGCACCATCGGTCAGCCCCAGCATTTT.

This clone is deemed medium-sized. The CDR3 region is CASSQAGVGDNEQFF. CDR3 DNA sequence: TGTGCCAGCAGCCAAGCGGGGGTCGGGGACAATGAGCAGTTCTTC. The V and J genes are TRBV7-6 and TRBJ2-1, with 8 bases identical to TRBD2. The germline V gene encodes CDR1 SGHVS and CDR2 FNYEAQ. This CDR3 comprises 15 residues. J was trimmed by 5 bases and V by 5 bases; bases with no gene match: 8.

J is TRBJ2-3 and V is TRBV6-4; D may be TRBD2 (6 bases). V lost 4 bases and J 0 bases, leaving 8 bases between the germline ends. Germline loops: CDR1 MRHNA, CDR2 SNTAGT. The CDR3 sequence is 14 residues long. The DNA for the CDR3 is TGTGCCAGCAGTGCGGGAGAAAGCACAGATACGCAGTATTTT. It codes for CASSAGESTDTQYF.

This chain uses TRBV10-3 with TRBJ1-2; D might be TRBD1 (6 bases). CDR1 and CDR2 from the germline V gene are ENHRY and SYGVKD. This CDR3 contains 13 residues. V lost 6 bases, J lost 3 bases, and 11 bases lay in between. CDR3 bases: TGTGCCATCAGACCAGGGGTAGACTATGGCTACACCTTC. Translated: CAIRPGVDYGYTF.

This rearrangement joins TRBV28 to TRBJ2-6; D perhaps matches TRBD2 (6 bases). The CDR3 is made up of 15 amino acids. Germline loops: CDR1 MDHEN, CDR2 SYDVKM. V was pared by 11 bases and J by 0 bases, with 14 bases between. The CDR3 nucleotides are TGTGCCTCCGGGGAGGACGCCTCTGGGGCCAACGTCCTGACTTTC. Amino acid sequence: CASGEDASGANVLTF.

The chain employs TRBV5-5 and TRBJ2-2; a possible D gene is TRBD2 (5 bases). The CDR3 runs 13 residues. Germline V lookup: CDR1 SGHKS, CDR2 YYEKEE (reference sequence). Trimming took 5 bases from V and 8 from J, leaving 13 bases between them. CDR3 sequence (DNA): TGTGCCAGCAGTTGGGTAGCGACAGGGGAGCTGTTTTTT. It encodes CASSWVATGELFF.

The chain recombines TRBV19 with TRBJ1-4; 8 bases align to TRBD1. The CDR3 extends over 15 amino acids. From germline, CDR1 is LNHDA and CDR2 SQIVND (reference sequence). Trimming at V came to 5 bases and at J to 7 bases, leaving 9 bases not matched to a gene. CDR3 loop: CASSFDRGDGEKLFF. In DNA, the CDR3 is TGTGCCAGTAGTTTTGACAGGGGCGACGGTGAAAAACTGTTTTTT.

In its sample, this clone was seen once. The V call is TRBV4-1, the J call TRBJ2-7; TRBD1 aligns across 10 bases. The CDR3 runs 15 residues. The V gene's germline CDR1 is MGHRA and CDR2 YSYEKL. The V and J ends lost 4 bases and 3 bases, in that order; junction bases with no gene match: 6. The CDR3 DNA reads TGCGCCAGCAGCCCAGACAGGGGGCGAAGCTACGAGCAGTACTTC. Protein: CASSPDRGRSYEQYF.

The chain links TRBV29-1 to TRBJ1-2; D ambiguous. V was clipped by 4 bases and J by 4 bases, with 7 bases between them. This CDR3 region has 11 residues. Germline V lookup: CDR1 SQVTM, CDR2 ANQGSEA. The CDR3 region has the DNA TGCAGCGTTGTAGTATTCTATGGCTACACCTTC. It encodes CSVVVFYGYTF.

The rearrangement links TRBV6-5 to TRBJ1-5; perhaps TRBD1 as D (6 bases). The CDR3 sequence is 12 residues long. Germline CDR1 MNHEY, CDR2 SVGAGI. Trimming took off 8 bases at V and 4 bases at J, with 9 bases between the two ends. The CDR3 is CASGQGNQPQHF. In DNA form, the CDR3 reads TGTGCCAGCGGGCAGGGGAATCAGCCCCAGCATTTT.

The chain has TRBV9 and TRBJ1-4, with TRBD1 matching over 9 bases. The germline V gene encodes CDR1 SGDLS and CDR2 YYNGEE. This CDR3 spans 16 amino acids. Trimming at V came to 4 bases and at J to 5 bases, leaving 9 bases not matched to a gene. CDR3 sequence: CASSTHPQGANEKLFF. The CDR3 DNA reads TGTGCCAGCAGCACCCACCCACAGGGGGCGAATGAAAAACTGTTTTTT.

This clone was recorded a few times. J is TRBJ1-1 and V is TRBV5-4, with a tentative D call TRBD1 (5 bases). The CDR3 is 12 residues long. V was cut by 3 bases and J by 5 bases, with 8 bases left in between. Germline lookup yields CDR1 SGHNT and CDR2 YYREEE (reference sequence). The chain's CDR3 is CASSSGGTEAFF. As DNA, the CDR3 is TGTGCCAGCAGCTCTGGGGGGACTGAAGCTTTCTTT.

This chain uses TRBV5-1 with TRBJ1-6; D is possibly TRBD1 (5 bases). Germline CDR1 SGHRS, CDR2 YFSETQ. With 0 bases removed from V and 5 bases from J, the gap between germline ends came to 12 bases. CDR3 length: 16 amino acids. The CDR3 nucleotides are TGCGCCAGCAGCTTGGGCCCTGGGACTGATAATTCACCCCTCCACTTT. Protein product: CASSLGPGTDNSPLHF.

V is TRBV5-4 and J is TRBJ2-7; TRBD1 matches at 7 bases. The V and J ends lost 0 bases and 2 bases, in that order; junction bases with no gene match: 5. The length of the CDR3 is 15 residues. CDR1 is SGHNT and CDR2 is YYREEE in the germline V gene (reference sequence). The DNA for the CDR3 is TGTGCCAGCAGCTTGGATCGACAGGGACCCTACGAGCAGTACTTC. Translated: CASSLDRQGPYEQYF. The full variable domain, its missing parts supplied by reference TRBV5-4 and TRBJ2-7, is ETGVTQSPTHLIKTRGQQVTLRCSSQSGHNTVSWYQQALGQGPQFIFQYYREEENGRGNFPPRFSGLQFPNYSSELNVNALELDDSALYLCASSLDRQGPYEQYFGPGTRLTVT.

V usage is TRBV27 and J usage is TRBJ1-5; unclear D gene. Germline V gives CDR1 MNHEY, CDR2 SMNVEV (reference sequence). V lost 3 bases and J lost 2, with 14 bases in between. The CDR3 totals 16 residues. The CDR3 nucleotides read TGTGCCAGCAGTTTGAAGCCAGGAGGAGGCAATCAGCCCCAGCATTTT. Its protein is CASSLKPGGGNQPQHF.

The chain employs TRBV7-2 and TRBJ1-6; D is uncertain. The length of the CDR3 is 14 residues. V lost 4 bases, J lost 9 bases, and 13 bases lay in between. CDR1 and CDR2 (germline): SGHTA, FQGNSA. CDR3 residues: CASSSQQNISPLHF. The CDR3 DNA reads TGTGCCAGCAGCTCGCAACAGAACATTTCACCCCTCCACTTT. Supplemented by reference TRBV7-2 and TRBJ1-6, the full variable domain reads GAGVSQSPSNKVTEKGKDVELRCDPISGHTALYWYRQSLGQGLEFLIYFQGNSAPDKSGLPSDRFSAERTGGSVSTLTIQRTQQEDSAVYLCASSSQQNISPLHFGNGTRLTVT.

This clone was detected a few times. CDR3 region: CASSQEWGGTEAFF. CDR3 DNA: TGCGCCAGCAGCCAAGAGTGGGGGGGCACTGAAGCTTTCTTT. The chain couples TRBV4-3 to TRBJ1-1, with a possible D match to TRBD1 (5 bases). Trimming shortened V by 0 bases and J by 4 bases, and 9 bases separated the two germline ends. The CDR3 is 14 residues long. Germline V gene data show CDR1 as LGHNA and CDR2 as YSLEER.

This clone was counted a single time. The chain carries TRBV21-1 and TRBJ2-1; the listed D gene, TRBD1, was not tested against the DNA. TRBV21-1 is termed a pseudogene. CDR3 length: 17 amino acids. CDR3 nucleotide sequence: TGTGCCAGCAGCTTCCCCCCCAGGGCTAGCTCCTACAATGAGCAGTTCTTC. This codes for CASSFPPRASSYNEQFF.